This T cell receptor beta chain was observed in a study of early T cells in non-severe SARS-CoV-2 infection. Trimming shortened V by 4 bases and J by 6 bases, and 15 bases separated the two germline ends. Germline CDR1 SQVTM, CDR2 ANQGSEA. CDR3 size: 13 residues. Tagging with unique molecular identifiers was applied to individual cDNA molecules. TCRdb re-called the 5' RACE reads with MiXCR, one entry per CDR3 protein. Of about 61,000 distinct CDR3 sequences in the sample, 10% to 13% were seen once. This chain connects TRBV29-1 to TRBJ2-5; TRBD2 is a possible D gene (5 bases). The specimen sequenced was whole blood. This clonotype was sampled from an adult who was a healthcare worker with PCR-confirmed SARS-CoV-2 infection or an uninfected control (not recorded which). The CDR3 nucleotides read TGCAGCGTTGGAGGAACCGGGGTTCAGACCCAGTACTTC. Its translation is CSVGGTGVQTQYF.